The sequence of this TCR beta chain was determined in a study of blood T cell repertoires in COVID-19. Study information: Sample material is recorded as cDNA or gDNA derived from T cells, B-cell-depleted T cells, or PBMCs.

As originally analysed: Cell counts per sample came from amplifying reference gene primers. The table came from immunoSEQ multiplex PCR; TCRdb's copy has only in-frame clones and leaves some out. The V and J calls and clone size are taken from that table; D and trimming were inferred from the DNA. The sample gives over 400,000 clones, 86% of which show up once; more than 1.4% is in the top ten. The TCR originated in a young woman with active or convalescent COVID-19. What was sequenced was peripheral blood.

CDR3 sequence: CASTFQGSNSPLHF. In DNA, the CDR3 is TGTGCCAGCACATTTCAGGGTTCAAATTCACCCCTCCACTTT. The chain is built from TRBV27 and TRBJ1-6, with a weak D call TRBD1 (5 bases). V lost 7 bases, J lost 7 bases, and 14 bases lay in between. Germline CDR1 and CDR2: MNHEY and SMNVEV (reference sequence). This CDR3 contains 14 residues.